This T cell receptor (beta chain) was captured in a study of CD8+CD57+ T cells in acquired aplastic anemia (dated by TCRdb to between 2017 and 2018). About the study as a whole: A mean of about 3.2 ug of DNA, ranging from roughly 0.18 to 30 ug, was extracted from sorted CD4+ and CD8+ cells. Healthy donor samples averaged roughly 9.9 million reads for CD4+ and under 12 million for CD8+ cells.

In the study, sorted CD4+ and CD8+ blood T cells from patients with severe aplastic anemia and from healthy subjects underwent deep sequencing of TCR repertoires. Ficoll-Paque density gradient centrifugation was used to isolate peripheral blood mononuclear cells. Before DNA extraction, CD4+ and CD8+ T cells were sorted by FACS or by magnetic beads. Genomic DNA served as template for TCR beta VDJ combination and CDR3 sequence profiling. An Illumina HiSeq 2000 was the platform used for TCR repertoire sequencing. The original pipeline was this. TRBV/TRBJ rearrangement plots, CDR3 size and DJ length profiles, and Simpson's diversity index were used to assess repertoires. The most abundant DNA sequence in the deep sequencing data was taken as the immunodominant clone. CDR3 amino acid sequences were screened for sharing across subjects and were compared with published repertoires and the VDJdb database. TCRdb reworked the public reads: Q25 trimming with fastp, MiXCR clone assembly, productive beta chains retained. Rows are combined by CDR3 protein, so each entry shows the most common genes and DNA. Clone size and V and J calls follow TCRdb, not the original study. Recorded for this sample are 55,000 to 80,000 distinct CDR3 sequences; around half of them occurred a single time. Jointly, the top ten make up around 8% of the sample.

V trim: 3 bases; J trim: 4 bases; unmatched bases: 6. Its CDR3 holds 18 amino acids, cysteine through phenylalanine. Of all the DNA, just the CDR3 is kept, 54 bases in frame from base 1. The research as a whole found: CD8+ Simpson's diversity did not differ significantly between patients and healthy controls (P=0.060). Roughly 30 CD8+ CDR3 sequences were found to be shared between patients and controls, but these sequences appeared to be highly expressed in patients and within the immunodominant clones of the patients.

Comments on this clonotype: Its antigen remains unidentified. Qualities for individual bases were not recorded, and no much larger clone is one base off.

Recombination connected TRBV7-1 to TRBJ2-1; 16 of the junction bases match TRBD2. TRBV7-1 is assigned to the ORF class and has an uncertain function. This TCR came from a human donor in good health, serving as a control. Sequencing input: sorted CD4+, CD8+, or CD8+CD57+ T cells (not recorded which) from PBMCs. The CDR3 reads CASSSPGLAGGRYNEQFF. The DNA reads as follows: TGTGCCAGCAGCTCCCCGGGACTAGCGGGGGGGCGATACAATGAGCAGTTCTTC.